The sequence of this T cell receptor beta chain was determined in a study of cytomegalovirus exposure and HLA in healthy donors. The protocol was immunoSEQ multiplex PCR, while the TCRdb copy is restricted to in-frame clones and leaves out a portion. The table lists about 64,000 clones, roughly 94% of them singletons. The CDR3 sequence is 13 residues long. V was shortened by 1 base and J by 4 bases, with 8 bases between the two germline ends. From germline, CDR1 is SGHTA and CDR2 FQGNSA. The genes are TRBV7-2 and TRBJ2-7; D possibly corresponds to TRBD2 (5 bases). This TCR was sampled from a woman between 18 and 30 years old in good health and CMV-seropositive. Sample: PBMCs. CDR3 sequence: CASSLGRGYEQYF. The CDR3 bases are TGTGCCAGCAGCTTAGGTCGGGGATACGAGCAGTACTTC. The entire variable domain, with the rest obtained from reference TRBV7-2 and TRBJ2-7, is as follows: GAGVSQSPSNKVTEKGKDVELRCDPISGHTALYWYRQSLGQGLEFLIYFQGNSAPDKSGLPSDRFSAERTGGSVSTLTIQRTQQEDSAVYLCASSLGRGYEQYFGPGTRLTVT.